This is a list of T cell receptor beta chains from one sample in a study of blood T cell repertoires in COVID-19. Libraries were prepared by immunoSEQ multiplex PCR; TCRdb keeps only in-frame clonotypes and omits some of them. This repertoire shows about 83,000 clones, about 88% found once; its top ten account for approximately 15%. Sequenced input: peripheral blood. The receptors originated from a woman aged 80 or over with active or convalescent COVID-19. The CDR3 runs from the conserved cysteine through the conserved F or W. A D gene is named only where the DNA matches it firmly. Clone sizes are given selectively: once, few, many, or a class where the clone is expanded.

TRBD1 | - | TRBJ1-2 | TRBV28 | 15 | CASIPGTGLYRGYTF | TGTGCCAGCATCCCCGGGACAGGTCTTTATAGAGGCTACACCTTC
- | - | TRBJ2-1 | TRBV7-9 | 16 | CASSLVYGGGYNEQFF | TGTGCCAGCAGTTTGGTCTATGGTGGAGGGTACAATGAGCAGTTCTTC
- | - | TRBJ1-2 | TRBV27 | 19 | CASSLSVSGRGILVYGYTF | TGTGCCAGCAGTTTATCGGTCAGCGGGCGCGGAATTTTAGTCTATGGCTACACCTTC
TRBD1 | - | TRBJ1-2 | TRBV28 | 14 | CASSRQGTRYGYTF | TGTGCCAGCAGTCGACAGGGGACGCGATATGGCTACACCTTC
- | - | TRBJ1-1 | TRBV7-2 | 13 | CASRLSTGTEAFF | TGTGCCAGCAGACTGAGTACGGGGACTGAAGCTTTCTTT
- | - | TRBJ1-3 | TRBV19 | 15 | CASSIYTVSGNTIYF | TGTGCCAGTAGTATATATACAGTCTCTGGAAACACCATATATTTT
TRBD2 | - | TRBJ2-3 | TRBV5-1 | 16 | CASSLGLAGVTDTQYF | TGCGCCAGCAGCTTGGGGTTAGCGGGGGTCACAGATACGCAGTATTTT
TRBD1 | - | TRBJ1-3 | TRBV27 | 18 | CASSPQPGQLFSGNTIYF | TGTGCCAGCAGCCCGCAACCGGGACAGTTATTCTCTGGAAACACCATATATTTT
- | - | TRBJ1-6 | TRBV27 | 15 | CASSFGGAYNSPLHF | TGTGCCAGCAGTTTCGGAGGGGCCTATAATTCACCCCTCCACTTT
TRBD2 | - | TRBJ2-1 | TRBV7-2 | 15 | CASSLGGGNYNEQFF | TGTGCCAGCAGCTTAGGCGGGGGGAATTACAATGAGCAGTTCTTC
- | once | TRBJ1-4 | TRBV10-3 | 13 | CAISDSGSEKLFF | TGTGCCATCAGTGATTCAGGGTCTGAAAAACTGTTTTTT
- | - | TRBJ2-3 | TRBV9 | 13 | CASSVEGADTQYF | TGTGCCAGCAGCGTAGAGGGGGCAGATACGCAGTATTTT
- | few | TRBJ2-1 | TRBV6-2/TRBV6-3 | 12 | CASSRQVDEQFF | TGTGCCAGCAGCCGACAGGTAGATGAGCAGTTCTTC
- | - | TRBJ1-2 | TRBV7-2 | 14 | CASSPTPGNYGYTF | TGTGCCAGCAGCCCCACCCCGGGAAACTATGGCTACACCTTC
TRBD1 | - | TRBJ2-7 | TRBV7-9 | 14 | CASNPGQGAGEQYF | TGTGCCAGCAACCCGGGACAGGGGGCCGGGGAGCAGTACTTC
- | - | TRBJ2-5 | TRBV7-2 | 14 | CASTPGTIQETQYF | TGTGCCAGCACCCCCGGGACAATCCAAGAGACCCAGTACTTC
- | few | TRBJ1-3 | TRBV27 | 18 | CASSSYTPDTLSGNTIYF | TGTGCCAGCAGCAGCTACACCCCCGACACCCTCTCTGGAAACACCATATATTTT
- | - | TRBJ1-5 | TRBV5-6 | 14 | CASSFGTLNQPQHF | TGTGCCAGCAGCTTCGGGACACTTAATCAGCCCCAGCATTTT
TRBD1 | - | TRBJ2-2 | TRBV7-9 | 15 | CASSSRQGQYGELFF | TGTGCCAGCAGCTCCCGACAGGGTCAGTACGGGGAGCTGTTTTTT
TRBD1 | - | TRBJ1-1 | TRBV4-2 | 14 | CASSQPTGDTEAFF | TGTGCCAGCAGCCAACCGACAGGGGACACTGAAGCTTTCTTT
TRBD1 | - | TRBJ1-5 | TRBV15 | 15 | CASSGGGYSNQPQHF | TGTGCCTCTTCAGGGGGCGGGTATAGCAATCAGCCCCAGCATTTT
- | - | TRBJ2-7 | TRBV29-1 | 11 | CSVGVSYEQYF | TGCAGCGTTGGCGTGTCCTACGAGCAGTACTTC
TRBD1 | - | TRBJ1-4 | TRBV3-1/TRBV3-2 | 15 | CASSLGDRGNEKLFF | TGTGCCAGCAGCCTCGGAGACAGGGGTAATGAAAAACTGTTTTTT
TRBD2 | - | TRBJ2-3 | TRBV6-2/TRBV6-3 | 17 | CASSYLPAVGGKDTQYF | TGTGCCAGCAGTTATCTTCCCGCCGTCGGGGGGAAAGATACGCAGTATTTT